This T cell receptor (beta chain) was identified during a study of cytomegalovirus exposure and HLA in healthy donors. The study's findings and limits: In a later analysis, specific HLA alleles were associated with about 18,000 TCR beta sequences at a 0.05 false discovery rate. A later analysis showed HLA-associated TCR beta chains outstripping equally common others in clonal expansion. As immune exposure information, only CMV serostatus was available. Researchers reported in a later analysis that a missense DCLRE1C variant was tied to TCR beta V- and J-gene trimming.

As to this clone: The antigen remains unidentified.

Germline-derived CDR1 and CDR2 are MNHNY and SVGAGI (reference sequence). Trimming took 5 bases from V and 8 from J, leaving 15 bases between them. The CDR3 runs 13 residues. PCR primers comprised 60 Vbeta and 13 Jbeta primers. The method was immunoSEQ multiplex PCR; TCRdb's version includes in-frame clones alone and lacks a portion of them. The profile covers about 190,000 clones, with approximately 79% appearing a single time and roughly 1.6% taken by the ten largest. What was sequenced was PBMCs. The chain employs TRBV6-6 and TRBJ1-2; TRBD1 is a possible D gene (6 bases). The clonotype comes from a young woman in good health and CMV-seronegative. The CDR3 is CASSNREGWGYTF. The CDR3 DNA reads as TGTGCCAGCAGTAACAGGGAAGGGTGGGGCTACACCTTC.